These 18 T cell receptor beta chains came from one sample sequenced in a study of early T cells in non-severe SARS-CoV-2 infection (dated by TCRdb to the early 2020s). Library preparation employed 5' RACE. TCRdb shows the sequencer as NextSeq 500. TCRdb reran the public reads through fastp at Q25 and MiXCR, keeping productive beta chains. Every CDR3 protein is listed once, alongside the most common genes and DNA of its rows. The sample profile shows tens of thousands of distinct CDR3 sequences; around 12% of them were found once. 2% to 3% of the sample is held by the ten biggest clonotypes. The specimen was whole blood, collected at baseline. These receptors were taken from an adult who was a healthcare worker with PCR-confirmed SARS-CoV-2 infection or an uninfected control (not recorded which).

The chain recombines TRBV7-3 with TRBJ2-7; tentatively, D is TRBD2 (5 bases). The CDR3 loop spans 14 amino acids. Per germline, CDR1 SGHTA and CDR2 FQGTGA. Deletions cut 3 bases from V and 3 bases from J, with 12 bases between. CDR3 loop: CASSFSGGDYEQYF. The CDR3 DNA reads TGTGCCAGCAGCTTTTCCGGAGGCGACTACGAGCAGTACTTC.

The chain employs TRBV4-3 and TRBJ1-4; tentative D call: TRBD1 (5 bases). Looked up from germline, CDR1 is LGHNA and CDR2 is YSLEER. The V end lost 4 bases, the J end lost 7 bases, and 16 bases lay between the germline ends. CDR3 length: 15 residues. For the CDR3, the DNA is TGCGCCAGCAGCCCCCTATGGGGGACGGCTGAAAAACTGTTTTTT. It codes for CASSPLWGTAEKLFF.

The chain is built from TRBV11-2 and TRBJ2-2, with 13 bases matching TRBD2. The CDR3 consists of 17 residues. Per germline, CDR1 SGHAT and CDR2 FQNNGV. Germline trimming cut 6 bases from V and 4 bases from J; bases unmatched to any gene: 8. As DNA, the CDR3 is TGTGCCAGCAGACGCGGACTAGCGGGAGAGGGCACCGGGGAGCTGTTTTTT. It yields the protein CASRRGLAGEGTGELFF.

This clonotype was picked up many times. This rearrangement joins TRBV9 to TRBJ2-7, with D possibly matching TRBD1 (5 bases). This CDR3 comprises 12 residues. V was shortened by 4 bases and J by 9 bases, with 14 bases between the two germline ends. Looked up from germline, CDR1 is SGDLS and CDR2 is YYNGEE. CDR3 region: CASSLPGNGQYF. The CDR3 DNA reads TGTGCCAGCAGCCTACCAGGGAATGGGCAGTACTTC.

This clonotype was detected ten times or more. This chain connects TRBV14 to TRBJ1-1, with D possibly TRBD1 on 5 matching bases. CDR3 length: 13 residues. V lost 4 bases to trimming and J lost 0 bases, with 6 bases between them. CDR1 is SGHDN and CDR2 is FVKESK in the germline V gene. The CDR3 here is CASSRQMNTEAFF. In DNA, the CDR3 is TGTGCCAGCAGCCGACAGATGAACACTGAAGCTTTCTTT.

The CDR3 protein is CASSSGTGGWEQYF. Here the CDR3 DNA reads TGTGCCAGCAGTTCGGGGACAGGGGGCTGGGAGCAGTACTTC. The rearrangement links TRBV6-2 or TRBV6-3 to TRBJ2-7; 12 nucleotides match TRBD1. In germline, CDR1 is MNHEY, CDR2 SVGEGT. J lost 7 bases, V lost 4 bases, and 5 bases had no gene match. This CDR3 has 14 residues.

This clonotype was recorded a few times. The chain uses TRBV19 and TRBJ2-1; D may be TRBD1 (6 bases). This CDR3 comprises 17 residues. Trimming left V 3 bases short and J 0 bases short, with 15 bases between. The germline V gene has CDR1 LNHDA and CDR2 SQIVND (reference sequence). CDR3 protein: CASSMGSRGSSYNEQFF. In DNA form, the CDR3 reads TGTGCCAGTAGTATGGGATCGAGGGGGAGCTCCTACAATGAGCAGTTCTTC. Full variable domain (outside the CDR3, taken from reference TRBV19 and TRBJ2-1): DGGITQSPKYLFRKEGQNVTLSCEQNLNHDAMYWYRQDPGQGLRLIYYSQIVNDFQKGDIAEGYSVSREKKESFPLTVTSAQKNPTAFYLCASSMGSRGSSYNEQFFGPGTRLTVL.

The rearrangement links TRBV11-1 to TRBJ2-1, with TRBD1 matching over 8 bases. Trimming took 6 bases from V and 5 from J; bases not matched to a gene: 9. Germline CDR1 SGHAT, CDR2 FQDESV (reference sequence). The CDR3 spans 15 residues. The CDR3 region is CASSSPQGADNEQFF. In DNA, the CDR3 is TGTGCCAGCAGTTCGCCGCAGGGGGCCGACAATGAGCAGTTCTTC.

The table lists this clonotype with a few counts. The chain combines TRBV28 with TRBJ2-7; 12 bases align to TRBD2. J lost 5 bases, V lost 6 bases, and 5 bases had no gene match. Per germline, CDR1 MDHEN and CDR2 SYDVKM. The CDR3 loop spans 14 amino acids. The CDR3 region has the DNA TGTGCCAGCAGGACTAGCGGGAGTATCAACGAGCAGTACTTC. As protein: CASRTSGSINEQYF.

This clonotype was recorded at least ten times. This chain connects TRBV7-2 to TRBJ2-1; TRBD2 matches 9 bases. CDR1 is SGHTA, CDR2 FQGNSA, per germline. The CDR3 extends over 15 amino acids. Trimming removed 7 bases from V and 2 bases from J; junction bases left unmatched: 6. CDR3 nucleotides: TGTGCCAGCATCATTAGCGGGAGCGCCTACAATGAGCAGTTCTTC. The encoded protein is CASIISGSAYNEQFF.

At least ten counts were recorded for this clonotype. The CDR3 protein is CASSQTPRDRGPLSSGNTIYF. The CDR3 coding sequence is TGCGCCAGCAGCCAAACCCCCCGGGACAGGGGGCCATTAAGCTCTGGAAACACCATATATTTT. The chain joins TRBV4-1 to TRBJ1-3; 12 nucleotides align to TRBD1. The CDR3 is made up of 21 amino acids. Germline lookup yields CDR1 MGHRA and CDR2 YSYEKL. V was clipped by 2 bases and J by 0 bases; unmatched bases: 14.

This clonotype has only a few counts. The chain is built from TRBV6-1 and TRBJ2-3; TRBD2 aligns across 7 bases. Germline CDR1 reads MNHNS; CDR2 reads SASEGT. The length of the CDR3 is 15 residues. Losses at the gene ends were 8 bases for V and 3 bases for J; bases not matched to a gene: 11. The CDR3 loop is CASPGVAGRTDTQYF. Here the CDR3 DNA reads TGTGCCAGCCCTGGGGTAGCGGGTAGAACAGATACGCAGTATTTT.

This clonotype was detected ten times or more. This chain links TRBV27 with TRBJ2-3; 9 bases are a match to TRBD2. The CDR3 has 16 amino acids. Germline loops: CDR1 MNHEY, CDR2 SMNVEV (reference sequence). V shed 3 bases, J shed 2 bases, and the junction held 6 bases outside the gene matches. The CDR3 DNA reads TGTGCCAGCAGTTTGGACGGACTAGCGCCCACAGATACGCAGTATTTT. It translates to CASSLDGLAPTDTQYF.

Ten or more counts support this clonotype. V usage is TRBV28 and J usage is TRBJ2-1; D gene unclear. The CDR3 sequence is 12 residues long. The V end lost 7 bases, the J end lost 4 bases, and 8 bases lay between the germline ends. Germline CDR1 is MDHEN and CDR2 is SYDVKM. The DNA for the CDR3 is TGTGCCAGCACCTCTCTGTACAATGAGCAGTTCTTC. Its translation: CASTSLYNEQFF.

This clonotype appeared many times. CDR3 DNA: TGCAGTGCTCCCGGGACAGGGAACTATCAAGAGACCCAGTACTTC. This codes for CSAPGTGNYQETQYF. V gene TRBV20-1 combines with J gene TRBJ2-5; 9 bases are shared with TRBD1. Trimming at V came to 5 bases and at J to 2 bases, leaving 9 bases not matched to a gene. CDR3 length: 15 amino acids. CDR1 is DFQATT, CDR2 SNEGSKA, per germline (reference sequence).

The CDR3 DNA sequence: TGTGCCAGCAGCTTAGAGGTTAGATTGAGAGAGTCGGGCAACGAGCAGTACTTC. Translation: CASSLEVRLRESGNEQYF. This sequence joins TRBV7-2 and TRBJ2-7; D unclear. V was clipped by 1 base and J by 5 bases, with 24 bases between them. Germline CDR1 reads SGHTA; CDR2 reads FQGNSA. The CDR3 sequence is 18 residues long.

This chain joins TRBV20-1 and TRBJ2-7, with D perhaps TRBD2 (5 bases). The CDR3 totals 16 residues. Looked up from germline, CDR1 is DFQATT and CDR2 is SNEGSKA (reference sequence). Trimming removed 0 bases at V and 2 bases at J, with 17 bases between. The DNA of the CDR3 is TGCAGTGCTAGAGATCTATCTAGCTTAAACACCTACGAGCAGTACTTC. The encoded protein is CSARDLSSLNTYEQYF.

The J gene is TRBJ2-7, the V gene TRBV12-5; perhaps TRBD1 as D (6 bases). The CDR3 sequence is 13 residues long. Trimming removed 5 bases from V and 4 bases from J, with 12 bases in between. Germline V CDR1 and CDR2: LGHNT, FRNRAP. CDR3 sequence reads: CASGTGNFYEQYF. The CDR3 nucleotides are TGTGCTAGTGGTACAGGGAATTTTTACGAGCAGTACTTC.